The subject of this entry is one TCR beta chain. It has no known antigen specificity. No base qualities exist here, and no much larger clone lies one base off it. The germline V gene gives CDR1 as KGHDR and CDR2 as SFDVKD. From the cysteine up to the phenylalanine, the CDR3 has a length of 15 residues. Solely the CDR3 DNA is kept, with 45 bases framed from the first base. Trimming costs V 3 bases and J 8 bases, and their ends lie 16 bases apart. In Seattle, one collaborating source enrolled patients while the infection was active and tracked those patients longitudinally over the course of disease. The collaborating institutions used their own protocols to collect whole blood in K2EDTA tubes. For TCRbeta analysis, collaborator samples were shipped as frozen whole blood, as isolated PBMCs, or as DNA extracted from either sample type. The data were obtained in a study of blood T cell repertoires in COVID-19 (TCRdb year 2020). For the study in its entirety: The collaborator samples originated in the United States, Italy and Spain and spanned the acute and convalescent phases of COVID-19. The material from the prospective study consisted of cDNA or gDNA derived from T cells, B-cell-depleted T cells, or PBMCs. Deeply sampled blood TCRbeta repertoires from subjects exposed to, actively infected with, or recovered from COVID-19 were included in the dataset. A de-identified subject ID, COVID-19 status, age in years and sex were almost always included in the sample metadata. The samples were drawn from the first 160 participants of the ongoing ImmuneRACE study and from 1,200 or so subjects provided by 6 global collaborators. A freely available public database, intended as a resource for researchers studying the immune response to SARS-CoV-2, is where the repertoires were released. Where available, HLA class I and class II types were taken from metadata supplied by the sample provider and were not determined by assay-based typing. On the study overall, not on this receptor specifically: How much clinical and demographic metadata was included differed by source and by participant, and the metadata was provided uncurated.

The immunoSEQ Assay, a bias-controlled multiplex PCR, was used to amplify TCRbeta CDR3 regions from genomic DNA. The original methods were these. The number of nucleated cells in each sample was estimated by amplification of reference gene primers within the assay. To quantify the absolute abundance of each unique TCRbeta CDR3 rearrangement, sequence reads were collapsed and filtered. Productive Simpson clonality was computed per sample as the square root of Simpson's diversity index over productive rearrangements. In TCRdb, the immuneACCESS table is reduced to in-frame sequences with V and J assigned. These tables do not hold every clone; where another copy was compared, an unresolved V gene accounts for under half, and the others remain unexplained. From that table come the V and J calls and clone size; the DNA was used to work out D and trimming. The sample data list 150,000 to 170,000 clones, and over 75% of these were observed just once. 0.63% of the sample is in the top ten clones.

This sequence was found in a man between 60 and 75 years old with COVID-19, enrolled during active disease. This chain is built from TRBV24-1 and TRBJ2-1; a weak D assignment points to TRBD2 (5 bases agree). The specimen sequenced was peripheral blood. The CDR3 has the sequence CATSDNGILVDEQFF. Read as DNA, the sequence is TGTGCCACCAGTGATAACGGGATTTTAGTCGATGAGCAGTTCTTC.